The 32 T cell receptor beta chains in this list originate from one sample, sequenced in a study of blood T cell repertoires in COVID-19. The table came from immunoSEQ multiplex PCR; TCRdb's copy has only in-frame clones and leaves some out. The data contain 65,000 to 95,000 clones, approximately 86% of them singletons. Sequencing was carried out using peripheral blood. Every receptor here comes from a man between 65 and 85 years old with acute or convalescent COVID-19.

V and J are TRBV6-5 and TRBJ1-1; 9 bases agree with TRBD1. The CDR3 covers 15 residues. Germline V gene lookup returns CDR1 MNHEY and CDR2 SVGAGI. The V gene end was trimmed by 5 bases and the J gene end by 0 bases; junction bases not matched to a gene: 4. CDR3 sequence reads: CASSKDRGMNTEAFF. The CDR3 DNA follows: TGTGCCAGCAGTAAGGACAGGGGAATGAACACTGAAGCTTTCTTT.

The V call is TRBV18, the J call TRBJ2-1; possible D gene TRBD1, 6 bases. Germline V lookup: CDR1 KGHSH, CDR2 LQKENI. Trimming removed 2 bases at V and 6 bases at J, with 14 bases between. This CDR3 region has 15 residues. In DNA form, the CDR3 reads TGTGCCAGCTCACCAAAACAGGGTGGGTTCAATGAGCAGTTCTTC. It translates to CASSPKQGGFNEQFF.

V is TRBV15 and J is TRBJ2-1, with TRBD1 as a possible D gene (6 bases). The germline CDR1 and CDR2 sequences are LNHNV and YYDKDF (reference sequence). The V gene lost 0 bases and the J gene lost 16 bases, with 16 bases spanning the gap. This CDR3 comprises 13 residues. The CDR3 nucleotides are TGTGCCACCAGCAGAGATAGGACAGCCCTAGGCTTCTTC. Amino acid sequence: CATSRDRTALGFF.

The chain carries TRBV7-2 and TRBJ1-4, with D maybe TRBD1 (5 bases). Deletions cut 5 bases from V and 5 bases from J, with 9 bases between. The length of the CDR3 is 13 residues. Germline V gives CDR1 SGHTA, CDR2 FQGNSA. Written as DNA, the CDR3 is TGTGCCAGCAGCAGAGGACAAAATGAAAAACTGTTTTTT. Translating it yields CASSRGQNEKLFF.

V and J are TRBV7-6 and TRBJ1-6; no reliable D call. The germline CDR1 and CDR2 sequences are SGHVS and FNYEAQ. The CDR3 extends over 19 amino acids. Trimming took off 3 bases at V and 8 bases at J, with 26 bases between the two ends. The CDR3: CASSLRAQVRSAGYSPLHF. CDR3 in DNA: TGTGCCAGCAGCTTGCGGGCTCAGGTTCGCAGCGCGGGCTATTCACCCCTCCACTTT.

The chain joins TRBV5-1 to TRBJ2-3; D may be TRBD1 (7 bases). The CDR3 is made up of 14 amino acids. Germline loops: CDR1 SGHRS, CDR2 YFSETQ. Trimming removed 0 bases at V and 6 bases at J, with 11 bases between. Written as DNA, the CDR3 is TGCGCCAGCAGCTTGGGACAGGGAGGCGATACGCAGTATTTT. Protein: CASSLGQGGDTQYF.

This chain links TRBV21-1 with TRBJ2-7; the D call in the table, TRBD2, was not verified against the DNA. TRBV21-1 is assigned pseudogene status. This CDR3 spans 13 amino acids. The CDR3 spells CASSSAGNYEQYF. CDR3 sequence (DNA): TGTGCCAGCAGTTCAGCGGGAAACTACGAGCAGTACTTC.

This clone was counted once. V and J are TRBV27 and TRBJ2-3; D not resolved. Germline values: CDR1 MNHEY, CDR2 SMNVEV (reference sequence). The CDR3 totals 12 residues. Trimming took 5 bases from V and 0 from J, leaving 3 bases between them. Here the CDR3 reads CASSPSTDTQYF. Written as DNA, the CDR3 is TGTGCCAGCAGTCCTAGCACAGATACGCAGTATTTT.

CDR3 in DNA: TGTGCCAGCAGCCCCAGGGCGGGGGCCAACGTCCTGACTTTC. Its translation is CASSPRAGANVLTF. The chain recombines TRBV3-1 (or the pseudogene TRBV3-2) with TRBJ2-6; the D gene is possibly TRBD1 (5 bases). There are 14 residues in the CDR3. V lost 4 bases and J 4 bases, leaving 8 bases between the germline ends. Germline loops: CDR1 LGHDT, CDR2 YNNKEL (reference sequence).

The chain joins TRBV18 to TRBJ1-4, with TRBD1 matching over 7 bases. The CDR3 has 14 amino acids. CDR1 and CDR2 (germline): KGHSH, LQKENI. With V trimmed by 3 bases and J by 7 bases, 5 bases remained unmatched. The DNA of the CDR3 is TGTGCCAGCTCACCGACAGGGTTGGGTGAAAAACTGTTTTTT. Translation gives CASSPTGLGEKLFF. The complete variable domain, with remaining parts taken from reference TRBV18 and TRBJ1-4, reads NAGVMQNPRHLVRRRGQEARLRCSPMKGHSHVYWYRQLPEEGLKFMVYLQKENIIDESGMPKERFSAEFPKEGPSILRIQQVVRGDSAAYFCASSPTGLGEKLFFGSGTQLSVL.

V gene TRBV5-1 combines with J gene TRBJ2-7, with 8 bases lining up with TRBD1. Germline loops: CDR1 SGHRS, CDR2 YFSETQ. With V trimmed by 1 base and J by 5 bases, 8 bases remained unmatched. The CDR3 extends over 15 amino acids. The CDR3 is CASSLTGGQGDEQYF. The CDR3 region has the DNA TGCGCCAGCAGCTTGACTGGCGGACAGGGCGACGAGCAGTACTTC.

The chain has TRBV5-4 and TRBJ1-1, with 7 bases that match TRBD1. J was trimmed by 1 base and V by 5 bases; bases with no gene match: 8. Germline V gene sequence: CDR1 SGHNT, CDR2 YYREEE (reference sequence). This CDR3 spans 15 amino acids. This CDR3 is CASSPPNRGNTEAFF. The CDR3 DNA reads TGTGCCAGCAGTCCACCAAACAGGGGGAACACTGAAGCTTTCTTT.

Written as DNA, the CDR3 is TGTGCCAGCAGCTTAACCCAGGCGGGAGGGCCTCAGTTTTTT. It specifies CASSLTQAGGPQFF. The chain joins TRBV11-2 to TRBJ2-2; 9 bases fit TRBD2. Trimming removed 2 bases from V and 16 bases from J; junction bases left unmatched: 11. Germline CDR1 reads SGHAT; CDR2 reads FQNNGV. This CDR3 spans 14 amino acids.

This clone was recorded only once. The rearrangement uses TRBV18 and TRBJ1-1, with a tentative D call TRBD1 (5 bases). CDR3 size: 14 residues. Germline V gene sequence: CDR1 KGHSH, CDR2 LQKENI. The V end lost 4 bases, the J end lost 3 bases, and 12 bases lay between the germline ends. The CDR3 nucleotides are TGTGCCAGCTCACGACCGGGGGGATACACTGAAGCTTTCTTT. Translated, it gives CASSRPGGYTEAFF.

Concerning this clone itself: The junction differs from germline at one of its ends, possibly a read error. The gene calls are TRBV27 and TRBJ2-1; D gene unclear. Germline V gene sequence: CDR1 MNHEY, CDR2 SMNVEV (reference sequence). The CDR3 loop spans 13 amino acids. This CDR3 is CASSFLSDNEQFF. CDR3 coding DNA: TGTGCCAGCAGTTTCCTCTCCGACAATGAGCAGTTCTTC.

The gene calls are TRBV19 and TRBJ1-2; D gene uncertain. The germline V and J ends were trimmed by 0 bases and 8 bases, with 13 bases remaining between them. Per germline, CDR1 LNHDA and CDR2 SQIVND (reference sequence). The CDR3 length is 14 residues. This chain's CDR3 is CASSIDGVSEGYTF. CDR3 nucleotide sequence: TGTGCCAGTAGTATAGACGGGGTTTCGGAAGGCTACACCTTC.

V gene TRBV5-1 combines with J gene TRBJ1-4; D is unresolved. Germline-derived CDR1 and CDR2 are SGHRS and YFSETQ. This CDR3 contains 14 residues. V gave up 4 bases and J gave up 4 bases, with 11 bases separating them. The DNA of the CDR3 is TGCGCCAGCAGCCCACTCGGGGTTAATGAAAAACTGTTTTTT. Protein: CASSPLGVNEKLFF.

This chain connects TRBV5-6 to TRBJ2-7; possible D gene TRBD2, 6 bases. The CDR3 sequence is 14 residues long. The V gene lost 4 bases and the J gene lost 2 bases, with 13 bases spanning the gap. Germline loops: CDR1 SGHDT, CDR2 YYEEEE. The CDR3 loop reads CASSEGLGTYEQYF. In DNA form, the CDR3 reads TGTGCCAGCAGCGAGGGACTTGGGACCTACGAGCAGTACTTC.

The chain is built from TRBV29-1 and TRBJ1-1; possibly TRBD1 for D (5 bases). Germline-derived CDR1 and CDR2 are SQVTM and ANQGSEA. V was clipped by 7 bases and J by 0 bases, with 9 bases between them. The CDR3 spans 12 residues. In DNA form, the CDR3 reads TGCAGCGCTCGGGGGATGAACACTGAAGCTTTCTTT. Translated: CSARGMNTEAFF.

V usage is TRBV20-1 and J usage is TRBJ2-7, with 11 positions matching TRBD2. The CDR3 runs to 16 residues. Germline V gene sequence: CDR1 DFQATT, CDR2 SNEGSKA (reference sequence). Trimming removed 3 bases from V and 6 bases from J; junction bases left unmatched: 13. CDR3 protein: CSASGLAGGRVGEQYF. In nucleotides, the CDR3 is TGCAGTGCTAGTGGGCTAGCGGGAGGACGGGTGGGCGAGCAGTACTTC.

The rearrangement joins TRBV5-4 to TRBJ2-1, with TRBD2 matching 10 bases. The CDR3 runs to 17 residues. V was clipped by 1 base and J by 4 bases; unmatched bases: 8. Germline values: CDR1 SGHNT, CDR2 YYREEE (reference sequence). The CDR3 loop is CASSLRRSGGVYNEQFF. CDR3 DNA sequence: TGTGCCAGCAGCTTGCGAAGGAGCGGGGGGGTTTACAATGAGCAGTTCTTC.

J is TRBJ1-6 and V is TRBV10-2; maybe TRBD1 (5 bases). Per the germline V gene, CDR1 is WSHSY and CDR2 is SAAADI. The V gene lost 2 bases and the J gene lost 2 bases, with 7 bases spanning the gap. The CDR3 runs 15 residues. CDR3 nucleotide sequence: TGCGCCAGCAGTGAGCAGGGTACCTATAATTCACCCCTCCACTTT. Translated: CASSEQGTYNSPLHF.

The chain carries TRBV7-2 and TRBJ2-3, with 12 bases aligning to TRBD2. The germline CDR1 and CDR2 sequences are SGHTA and FQGNSA. Germline trimming cut 6 bases from V and 2 bases from J; bases unmatched to any gene: 6. This CDR3 comprises 16 residues. The CDR3 DNA reads as TGTGCCAGCAGGTGGACTAGCGGGATGATCACAGATACGCAGTATTTT. Amino acid sequence: CASRWTSGMITDTQYF.

V gene TRBV9 combines with J gene TRBJ2-1; D ambiguous. CDR3 length: 12 residues. Trimming pared 4 bases from V and 9 bases from J, leaving 11 bases between. Germline CDR1 is SGDLS and CDR2 is YYNGEE. CDR3 coding DNA: TGTGCCAGCAGCTCCCCCCCCGGTGAGCAGTTCTTC. Translated, it gives CASSSPPGEQFF.

J is TRBJ2-2 and V is TRBV28; TRBD2 agrees at 14 bases. The CDR3 sequence is 17 residues long. Losses at the gene ends were 6 bases for V and 3 bases for J; bases not matched to a gene: 6. Germline V gene sequence: CDR1 MDHEN, CDR2 SYDVKM. CDR3 region: CASSQTSGRGDTGELFF. The CDR3 region has the DNA TGTGCCAGCAGCCAGACTAGCGGGAGGGGGGACACCGGGGAGCTGTTTTTT.

The rearrangement uses TRBV28 and TRBJ1-2, with 7 bases lining up with TRBD1. The V gene end was trimmed by 8 bases and the J gene end by 4 bases; junction bases not matched to a gene: 10. The CDR3 spans 14 residues. Germline CDR1 MDHEN, CDR2 SYDVKM. The CDR3 nucleotides read TGTGCCAGCCTGACAGGGCAGGCTTTCTATGGCTACACCTTC. As protein: CASLTGQAFYGYTF.

This chain joins TRBV18 and TRBJ2-7; 9 positions match TRBD2. The CDR3 sequence is 15 residues long. The junction had 9 bases not matched to a gene; V was cut back by 8 bases and J by 1 base. Germline lookup yields CDR1 KGHSH and CDR2 LQKENI. DNA for the CDR3: TGTGCCAGCGCCCCACAGGCGGGAGGGTCCTACGAGCAGTACTTC. Protein product: CASAPQAGGSYEQYF.

This clone was observed a single time. Other DNA sequences in the same sample also yield this CDR3. This chain connects TRBV5-1 to TRBJ1-4; weak D call: TRBD1 (5 bases). Germline V CDR1 and CDR2: SGHRS, YFSETQ. Trimming stripped 0 bases from V and 7 bases from J, with 10 bases between. The CDR3 runs to 14 residues. CDR3 loop: CASSLGQGSEKLFF. The CDR3 DNA is TGCGCCAGCAGCTTGGGTCAGGGTAGTGAAAAACTGTTTTTT.

This clone was recorded only once. This chain uses TRBV6-2 or TRBV6-3 with TRBJ1-4; D uncertain. This CDR3 is 12 amino acids long. Trimming removed 4 bases at V and 5 bases at J, with 5 bases between. Germline lookup yields CDR1 MNHEY and CDR2 SVGEGT. DNA of the CDR3: TGTGCCAGCAGTTCCGTGAATGAAAAACTGTTTTTT. Translating it yields CASSSVNEKLFF.

V and J are TRBV6-6 and TRBJ2-5; 9 bases fit TRBD2. The CDR3 spans 16 residues. J gave up 2 bases and V 2 bases, and 6 bases lay outside the gene matches. CDR1 and CDR2 (germline): MNHNY, SVGAGI (reference sequence). CDR3 residues: CASSYTERGAQETQYF. In DNA form, the CDR3 reads TGTGCCAGCAGTTACACTGAGCGGGGGGCTCAAGAGACCCAGTACTTC.

This clone has a single count. The chain uses TRBV6-5 and TRBJ2-5; a possible D gene is TRBD2 (6 bases). CDR1 and CDR2 from the germline V gene are MNHEY and SVGAGI. This CDR3 has 11 residues. Trimming removed 9 bases at V and 3 bases at J, with 8 bases between. CDR3 loop: CASKREETQYF. For the CDR3, the DNA is TGTGCCAGTAAGCGGGAAGAGACCCAGTACTTC.

This rearrangement joins TRBV3-1 (or the pseudogene TRBV3-2) to TRBJ2-3; TRBD2 matches 10 bases. From germline, CDR1 is LGHDT and CDR2 YNNKEL (reference sequence). The CDR3 is made up of 16 amino acids. Trimming removed 2 bases from V and 5 bases from J; junction bases left unmatched: 7. CDR3 nucleotide sequence: TGTGCCAGCAGCCAACCGGGACTAGCGACGGTAGATACGCAGTATTTT. Residues: CASSQPGLATVDTQYF.